The TCR beta chain under discussion was sequenced for a study of glioma-infiltrating T cells. The CDR3 runs 16 residues. V was trimmed by 0 bases and J by 0 bases, leaving 11 bases between them. Germline V gene sequence: CDR1 LGHNA, CDR2 YNFKEQ. Study-level points and caveats: CDR3 overlap between tissue and blood was very small. Tissue-blood divergence was below expectation in non-neoplastic patients, above in gliomas.

Amplification of TCR alpha and beta CDR3 regions from RNA used iRepertoire nested multiplex PCR. For one-step reverse transcription and amplification, 100-400 ng of tissue mRNA or PBMC total RNA was used. From the multiplex PCR reads, TCRdb called clonotypes with MiXCR, one entry per CDR3 protein. The repertoire holds over 90,000 distinct CDR3 sequences, with around 31% as singletons. In this sample, this clonotype turned up many times. What it binds is unknown. This receptor was obtained from a human donor with low-grade glioma or glioblastoma, undergoing nonglioma brain surgery, or in good health (not recorded which). The genes are TRBV4-2 and TRBJ1-1; D remains unclear. Sequenced: glioma tissue, nonneoplastic brain tissue, or PBMCs (not recorded which). Here the CDR3 DNA reads TGTGCCAGCAGCCAAGAGGCCCCGCCGCTGAACACTGAAGCTTTCTTT. Amino acids: CASSQEAPPLNTEAFF.